A selection of T cell receptor beta chains follows, all from one sample in a study of T cell changes during pregnancy in multiple sclerosis. Data came from immunoSEQ multiplex PCR; TCRdb stores just in-frame clones and leaves some out. The sample has about 36,000 clones, more than 75% seen once; the top ten hold about 0.58%. Material: CD4+ T cells from peripheral blood mononuclear cells, obtained in the first trimester of pregnancy. The receptors stem from a female donor with multiple sclerosis, enrolled in a pregnancy study. CDR3s include the opening cysteine and the closing phenylalanine or tryptophan. D genes are given only for firm matches. Rows may omit the clone size; those that give it use once, few, many or a size class.

V gene: TRBV6-5
J gene: TRBJ2-1
clone size: NA
D gene: TRBD2
CDR3 protein: CASGRALGDNEQFF
CDR3 DNA: TGTGCCAGCGGGAGGGCCCTCGGGGACAATGAGCAGTTCTTC

V gene: TRBV5-1
J gene: TRBJ1-1
clone size: NA
D gene: NA
CDR3 protein: CASKGSNAEAFF
CDR3 DNA: TGCGCCAGCAAGGGGTCAAACGCTGAAGCTTTCTTT

V gene: TRBV7-2
J gene: TRBJ1-1
clone size: NA
D gene: NA
CDR3 protein: CASSLENRAGGRAFF
CDR3 DNA: TGTGCCAGCAGCTTAGAAAACAGGGCCGGCGGGAGAGCTTTCTTT

V gene: TRBV7-9
J gene: TRBJ2-5
clone size: NA
D gene: TRBD1
CDR3 protein: CASSARTGQKYQETQYF
CDR3 DNA: TGTGCCAGCAGCGCCCGGACAGGACAAAAGTACCAAGAGACCCAGTACTTC

V gene: TRBV10-3
J gene: TRBJ2-7
clone size: NA
D gene: NA
CDR3 protein: CAISESTGPYEQYF
CDR3 DNA: TGTGCCATCAGTGAGTCGACAGGTCCCTACGAGCAGTACTTC

V gene: TRBV19
J gene: TRBJ2-5
clone size: few
D gene: NA
CDR3 protein: CASATTGQETQYF
CDR3 DNA: TGTGCCAGTGCCACGACAGGCCAAGAGACCCAGTACTTC

V gene: TRBV5-1
J gene: TRBJ2-7
clone size: NA
D gene: NA
CDR3 protein: CASSLEGPGESEQYF
CDR3 DNA: TGCGCCAGCAGCTTGGAGGGGCCTGGGGAAAGCGAGCAGTACTTC

V gene: TRBV28
J gene: TRBJ1-5
clone size: NA
D gene: NA
CDR3 protein: CASIPRGVGNQPQHF
CDR3 DNA: TGTGCCAGCATTCCCCGGGGGGTAGGCAATCAGCCCCAGCATTTT

V gene: TRBV7-9
J gene: TRBJ1-1
clone size: few
D gene: NA
CDR3 protein: CASSLGQYTEAFF
CDR3 DNA: TGTGCCAGCAGCTTAGGACAGTACACTGAAGCTTTCTTT

V gene: TRBV7-2
J gene: TRBJ2-5
clone size: NA
D gene: NA
CDR3 protein: CASSLNRGTETQYF
CDR3 DNA: TGTGCCAGCAGCTTAAATCGGGGTACCGAGACCCAGTACTTC

V gene: TRBV30
J gene: TRBJ1-6
clone size: NA
D gene: NA
CDR3 protein: CAWSVLGSYNSPLHF
CDR3 DNA: TGTGCCTGGAGTGTTCTAGGCTCCTATAATTCACCCCTCCACTTT

V gene: TRBV5-1
J gene: TRBJ2-3
clone size: NA
D gene: TRBD2
CDR3 protein: CASSSTTSGSTDTQYF
CDR3 DNA: TGCGCCAGCAGCTCTACGACTAGCGGAAGCACAGATACGCAGTATTTT

V gene: TRBV11-3
J gene: TRBJ2-7
clone size: NA
D gene: NA
CDR3 protein: CASSPGLGSYEQYF
CDR3 DNA: TGTGCCAGCAGCCCGGGACTGGGGTCCTACGAGCAGTACTTC

V gene: TRBV5-1
J gene: TRBJ1-6
clone size: NA
D gene: TRBD1
CDR3 protein: CASSPGQSDSPLHF
CDR3 DNA: TGCGCCAGCAGCCCGGGACAGAGTGATTCACCCCTCCACTTT

V gene: TRBV28
J gene: TRBJ1-5
clone size: NA
D gene: TRBD1
CDR3 protein: CASSRTGGPHQPQHF
CDR3 DNA: TGTGCCAGCAGTCGTACAGGGGGCCCTCATCAGCCCCAGCATTTT

V gene: TRBV5-1
J gene: TRBJ1-4
clone size: once
D gene: NA
CDR3 protein: CASSLYPTGRNEKLFF
CDR3 DNA: TGCGCCAGCAGCTTGTACCCCACAGGGCGGAATGAAAAACTGTTTTTT

V gene: TRBV5-6
J gene: TRBJ2-7
clone size: NA
D gene: TRBD1
CDR3 protein: CASSLLLTGGGRNEQYF
CDR3 DNA: TGTGCCAGCAGCTTACTACTAACAGGGGGCGGGAGAAACGAGCAGTACTTC

V gene: TRBV28
J gene: TRBJ1-2
clone size: NA
D gene: NA
CDR3 protein: CASGDGINYGYTF
CDR3 DNA: TGTGCCAGCGGAGACGGAATTAACTATGGCTACACCTTC

V gene: TRBV29-1
J gene: TRBJ2-7
clone size: NA
D gene: TRBD1
CDR3 protein: CSVRDSHYEQYF
CDR3 DNA: TGCAGCGTCCGGGACAGTCACTACGAGCAGTACTTC

V gene: TRBV2
J gene: TRBJ1-1
clone size: few
D gene: TRBD1
CDR3 protein: CASSERGQGDTEAFF
CDR3 DNA: TGTGCCAGCAGCGAAAGGGGACAGGGGGACACTGAAGCTTTCTTT

V gene: TRBV27
J gene: TRBJ1-6
clone size: NA
D gene: TRBD1
CDR3 protein: CASSKGAGGENSPLHF
CDR3 DNA: TGTGCCAGCAGTAAAGGAGCAGGGGGCGAAAATTCACCCCTCCACTTT

V gene: TRBV25-1
J gene: TRBJ2-7
clone size: NA
D gene: NA
CDR3 protein: CASSPRVGYEQYF
CDR3 DNA: TGTGCCAGCAGTCCCAGGGTCGGGTACGAGCAGTACTTC

V gene: TRBV19
J gene: TRBJ2-7
clone size: once
D gene: TRBD2
CDR3 protein: CASSSQRDSSYEQYF
CDR3 DNA: TGTGCCAGTAGTTCCCAGCGGGATTCCTCCTACGAGCAGTACTTC

V gene: TRBV2
J gene: TRBJ2-3
clone size: NA
D gene: TRBD2
CDR3 protein: CASSAAGGRTDTQYF
CDR3 DNA: TGTGCCAGCAGTGCGGCGGGGGGCCGCACAGATACGCAGTATTTT

V gene: TRBV9
J gene: TRBJ2-1
clone size: once
D gene: NA
CDR3 protein: CASSPRQSSYNEQFF
CDR3 DNA: TGTGCCAGCAGCCCCCGACAGAGCTCCTACAATGAGCAGTTCTTC

V gene: TRBV5-4
J gene: TRBJ2-7
clone size: NA
D gene: TRBD2
CDR3 protein: CASSPRVAGDGEQYF
CDR3 DNA: TGTGCCAGCAGCCCCCGGGTAGCGGGAGATGGGGAGCAGTACTTC

V gene: TRBV27
J gene: TRBJ1-5
clone size: NA
D gene: TRBD1
CDR3 protein: CASSPNRGGQPQHF
CDR3 DNA: TGTGCCAGCAGTCCAAACAGGGGAGGCCAGCCCCAGCATTTT

V gene: TRBV9
J gene: TRBJ2-1
clone size: NA
D gene: NA
CDR3 protein: CASSAEGTLYNEQFF
CDR3 DNA: TGTGCCAGCAGCGCGGAGGGGACCCTCTACAATGAGCAGTTCTTC

V gene: TRBV4-2
J gene: TRBJ2-1
clone size: once
D gene: NA
CDR3 protein: CASSQGGTGDYNEQFF
CDR3 DNA: TGTGCCAGCAGCCAAGGTGGTACGGGAGATTACAATGAGCAGTTCTTC

V gene: TRBV5-4
J gene: TRBJ1-1
clone size: NA
D gene: TRBD1
CDR3 protein: CASSLGQGVTEAFF
CDR3 DNA: TGTGCCAGCAGCCTTGGACAGGGGGTCACTGAAGCTTTCTTT

V gene: TRBV5-8
J gene: TRBJ2-1
clone size: NA
D gene: TRBD2
CDR3 protein: CASSGGLAGVPYNEQFF
CDR3 DNA: TGTGCCAGCAGCGGGGGACTAGCGGGAGTACCCTACAATGAGCAGTTCTTC

V gene: TRBV7-2
J gene: TRBJ2-1
clone size: NA
D gene: TRBD2
CDR3 protein: CASSPTPTSGGGQFF
CDR3 DNA: TGTGCCAGCAGCCCAACCCCGACTAGCGGGGGAGGGCAGTTCTTC

V gene: TRBV27
J gene: TRBJ2-2
clone size: NA
D gene: NA
CDR3 protein: CASSSQGTGELFF
CDR3 DNA: TGTGCCAGCAGTTCCCAGGGGACCGGGGAGCTGTTTTTT

V gene: TRBV10-3
J gene: TRBJ2-1
clone size: NA
D gene: TRBD1
CDR3 protein: CAISESRTGVLNEQFF
CDR3 DNA: TGTGCCATCAGTGAGTCCCGGACAGGGGTTCTCAATGAGCAGTTCTTC

V gene: TRBV2
J gene: TRBJ2-7
clone size: NA
D gene: NA
CDR3 protein: CASSAERDSPFGQYF
CDR3 DNA: TGTGCCAGCAGTGCCGAACGGGACTCCCCCTTCGGGCAGTACTTC

V gene: TRBV28
J gene: TRBJ2-1
clone size: NA
D gene: NA
CDR3 protein: CASSLVGVEQFF
CDR3 DNA: TGTGCCAGCAGTTTAGTGGGAGTAGAGCAGTTCTTC

V gene: TRBV9
J gene: TRBJ2-7
clone size: NA
D gene: TRBD1
CDR3 protein: CASSVGDRRYEQYF
CDR3 DNA: TGTGCCAGCAGCGTTGGGGACAGGCGCTACGAGCAGTACTTC

V gene: TRBV29-1
J gene: TRBJ1-1
clone size: NA
D gene: NA
CDR3 protein: CSVERGENTEAFF
CDR3 DNA: TGCAGCGTTGAACGGGGGGAGAACACTGAAGCTTTCTTT

V gene: TRBV27
J gene: TRBJ2-1
clone size: NA
D gene: TRBD2
CDR3 protein: CASRNGIAGGYNEQFF
CDR3 DNA: TGTGCCAGCAGAAACGGAATAGCGGGGGGATACAATGAGCAGTTCTTC

V gene: TRBV5-5
J gene: TRBJ2-1
clone size: NA
D gene: NA
CDR3 protein: CASSTDLLYNEQFF
CDR3 DNA: TGTGCCAGCAGCACGGACTTGCTCTACAATGAGCAGTTCTTC

V gene: TRBV6-5
J gene: TRBJ1-4
clone size: NA
D gene: NA
CDR3 protein: CASSDPGEKLFF
CDR3 DNA: TGTGCCAGCAGTGATCCGGGGGAAAAACTGTTTTTT

V gene: TRBV28
J gene: TRBJ2-2
clone size: NA
D gene: NA
CDR3 protein: CASRVSGKVGELFF
CDR3 DNA: TGTGCCAGCAGAGTATCAGGGAAGGTCGGGGAGCTGTTTTTT

V gene: TRBV25-1
J gene: TRBJ2-5
clone size: few
D gene: NA
CDR3 protein: CASSEYMETQYF
CDR3 DNA: TGTGCCAGCAGTGAATATATGGAGACCCAGTACTTC

V gene: TRBV19
J gene: TRBJ2-1
clone size: NA
D gene: TRBD2
CDR3 protein: CASRAGVPYNEQFF
CDR3 DNA: TGTGCCAGTCGGGCGGGAGTCCCCTACAATGAGCAGTTCTTC

V gene: TRBV30
J gene: TRBJ2-5
clone size: NA
D gene: TRBD1
CDR3 protein: CAWITDRGETQYF
CDR3 DNA: TGTGCCTGGATCACCGACAGGGGAGAGACCCAGTACTTC

V gene: TRBV5-5
J gene: TRBJ1-1
clone size: NA
D gene: NA
CDR3 protein: CARDRWNTEAFF
CDR3 DNA: TGTGCCAGGGACAGATGGAACACTGAAGCTTTCTTT

V gene: TRBV11-3
J gene: TRBJ2-5
clone size: few
D gene: TRBD1
CDR3 protein: CASSPGDSRTQYF
CDR3 DNA: TGTGCCAGCAGCCCAGGGGACAGCAGGACCCAGTACTTC

V gene: TRBV6-6
J gene: TRBJ2-5
clone size: NA
D gene: TRBD1
CDR3 protein: CASWDSRRETQYF
CDR3 DNA: TGTGCCAGCTGGGACAGTCGGAGGGAGACCCAGTACTTC

V gene: TRBV10-3
J gene: TRBJ2-7
clone size: NA
D gene: TRBD2
CDR3 protein: CAISESTSGSEQYF
CDR3 DNA: TGTGCCATCAGTGAGTCGACTAGCGGGAGCGAGCAGTACTTC

V gene: TRBV27
J gene: TRBJ1-1
clone size: NA
D gene: TRBD1
CDR3 protein: CASSFSYRGRMNTEAFF
CDR3 DNA: TGTGCCAGCAGTTTCTCTTACAGGGGGCGGATGAACACTGAAGCTTTCTTT